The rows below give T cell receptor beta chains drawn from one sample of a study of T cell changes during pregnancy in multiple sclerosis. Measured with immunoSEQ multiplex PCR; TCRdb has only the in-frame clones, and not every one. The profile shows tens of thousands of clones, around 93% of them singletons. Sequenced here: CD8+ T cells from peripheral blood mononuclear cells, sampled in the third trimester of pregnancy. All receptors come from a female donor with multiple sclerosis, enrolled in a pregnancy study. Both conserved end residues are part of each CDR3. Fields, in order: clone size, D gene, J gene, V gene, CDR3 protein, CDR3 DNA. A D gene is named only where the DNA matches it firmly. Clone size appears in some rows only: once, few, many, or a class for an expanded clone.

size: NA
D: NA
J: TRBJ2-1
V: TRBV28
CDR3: CASRLQGNHNEQFF
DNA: TGTGCCAGCAGGCTACAGGGTAACCACAATGAGCAGTTCTTC

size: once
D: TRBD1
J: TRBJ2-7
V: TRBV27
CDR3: CASGIDRGSYEQYF
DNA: TGTGCCAGCGGCATAGACAGGGGTTCCTACGAGCAGTACTTC

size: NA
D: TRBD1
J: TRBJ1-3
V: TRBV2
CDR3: CASSGDRGEDTIYF
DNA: TGTGCCAGCAGCGGGGACAGGGGAGAGGACACCATATATTTT

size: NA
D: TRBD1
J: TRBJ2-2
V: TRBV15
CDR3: CATSREAQTGANTGELFF
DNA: TGTGCCACCAGCAGAGAAGCCCAAACAGGGGCGAACACCGGGGAGCTGTTTTTT

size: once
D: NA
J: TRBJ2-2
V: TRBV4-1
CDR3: CASSQNPGPVGELFF
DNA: TGCGCCAGCAGCCAAAACCCAGGCCCGGTTGGGGAGCTGTTTTTT

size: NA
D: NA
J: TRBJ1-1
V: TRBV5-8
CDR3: CASSLEQGRRTEAFF
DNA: TGTGCCAGCAGCTTGGAACAGGGACGGAGGACTGAAGCTTTCTTT

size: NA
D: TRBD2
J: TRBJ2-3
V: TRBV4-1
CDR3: CASSQGPRGGITDTQYF
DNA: TGCGCCAGCAGCCAGGGGCCGCGGGGGGGAATCACAGATACGCAGTATTTT

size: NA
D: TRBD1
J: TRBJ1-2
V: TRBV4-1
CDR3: CASSQDRGTGGAGGYTF
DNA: TGCGCCAGCAGCCAAGATCGGGGGACAGGGGGCGCGGGGGGCTACACCTTC

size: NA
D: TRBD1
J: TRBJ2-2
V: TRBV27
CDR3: CASSRQGLYTGELFF
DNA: TGTGCCAGCAGTAGACAGGGGCTTTACACCGGGGAGCTGTTTTTT

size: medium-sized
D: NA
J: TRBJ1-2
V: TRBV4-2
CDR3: CASSQDRTVGSYGYTF
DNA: TGTGCCAGCAGCCAAGATAGGACTGTTGGGAGCTATGGCTACACCTTC

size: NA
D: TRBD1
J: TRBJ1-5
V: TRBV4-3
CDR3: CASSQDGQGIQPQHF
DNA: TGCGCCAGCAGCCAAGATGGACAGGGGATTCAGCCCCAGCATTTT

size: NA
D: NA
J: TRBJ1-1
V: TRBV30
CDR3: CAWDMNTEAFF
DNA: TGTGCCTGGGACATGAACACTGAAGCTTTCTTT

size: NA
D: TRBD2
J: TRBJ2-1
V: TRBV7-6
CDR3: CASSFTASGGSNEQFF
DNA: TGTGCCAGCAGCTTTACGGCTAGCGGGGGTTCCAATGAGCAGTTCTTC

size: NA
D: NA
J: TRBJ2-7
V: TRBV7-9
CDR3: CASSWDTDAYEQYF
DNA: TGTGCCAGCAGCTGGGACACGGATGCCTACGAGCAGTACTTC

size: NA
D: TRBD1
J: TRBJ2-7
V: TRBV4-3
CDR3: CASSLRQGSPYEQYF
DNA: TGCGCCAGCAGCCTACGACAGGGCTCCCCCTACGAGCAGTACTTC

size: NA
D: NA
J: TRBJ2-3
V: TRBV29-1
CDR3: CSVEDKRVSTDTQYF
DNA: TGCAGCGTTGAAGATAAGCGGGTCTCCACAGATACGCAGTATTTT

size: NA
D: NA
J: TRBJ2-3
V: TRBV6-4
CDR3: CASSDGGATDTQYF
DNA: TGTGCCAGCAGTGACGGGGGGGCCACAGATACGCAGTATTTT

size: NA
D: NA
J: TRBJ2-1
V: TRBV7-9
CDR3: CASSPHRENYGNEQFF
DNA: TGTGCCAGCAGCCCTCACCGGGAGAATTACGGCAATGAGCAGTTCTTC

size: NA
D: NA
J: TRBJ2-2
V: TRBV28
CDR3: CASSLREIYTGELFF
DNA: TGTGCCAGCAGTTTGAGGGAAATCTACACCGGGGAGCTGTTTTTT

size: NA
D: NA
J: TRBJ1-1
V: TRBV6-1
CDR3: CASHRGNTEAFF
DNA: TGTGCCAGCCATAGGGGGAACACTGAAGCTTTCTTT

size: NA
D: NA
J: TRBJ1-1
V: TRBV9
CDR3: CASSPSDTEAFF
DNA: TGTGCCAGCAGCCCTTCGGACACTGAAGCTTTCTTT

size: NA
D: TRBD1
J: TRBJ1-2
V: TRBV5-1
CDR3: CASSLTGTGADGYTF
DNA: TGCGCCAGCAGCTTGACCGGGACAGGGGCCGATGGCTACACCTTC

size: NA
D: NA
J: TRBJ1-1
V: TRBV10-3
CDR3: CAISPTGPAMNTEAFF
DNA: TGTGCCATCAGCCCGACGGGTCCAGCCATGAACACTGAAGCTTTCTTT

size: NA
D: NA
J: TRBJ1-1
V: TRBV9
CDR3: CASSVGSGTEAFF
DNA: TGTGCCAGCAGCGTCGGGAGTGGCACTGAAGCTTTCTTT

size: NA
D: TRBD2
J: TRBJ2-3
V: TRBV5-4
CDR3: CASSGGLAGDTQYF
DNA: TGTGCCAGCAGCGGGGGTCTAGCGGGAGATACGCAGTATTTT

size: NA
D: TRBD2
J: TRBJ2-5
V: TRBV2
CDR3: CASPSGDSYQETQYF
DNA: TGTGCCAGCCCAAGCGGGGACTCGTACCAAGAGACCCAGTACTTC

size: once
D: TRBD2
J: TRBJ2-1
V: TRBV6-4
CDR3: CASSRSGIVDEQFF
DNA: TGTGCCAGCAGTAGGAGCGGGATAGTCGATGAGCAGTTCTTC

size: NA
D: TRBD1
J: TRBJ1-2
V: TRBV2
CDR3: CASMGTGDRDWYGYTF
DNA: TGTGCCAGCATGGGGACAGGGGACCGAGATTGGTATGGCTACACCTTC

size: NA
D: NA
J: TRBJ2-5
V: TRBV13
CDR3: CASSSWGGSKETQYF
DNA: TGTGCCAGCAGCTCTTGGGGAGGCTCGAAAGAGACCCAGTACTTC

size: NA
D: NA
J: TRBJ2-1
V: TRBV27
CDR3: CASSLNSGNFYNEQFF
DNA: TGTGCCAGCAGTTTAAACTCAGGGAATTTCTACAATGAGCAGTTCTTC

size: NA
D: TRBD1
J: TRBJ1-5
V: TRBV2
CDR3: CASSETGPYSNQPQHF
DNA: TGTGCCAGCAGTGAGACAGGGCCTTATAGCAATCAGCCCCAGCATTTT

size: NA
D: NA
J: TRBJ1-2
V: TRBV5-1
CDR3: CASSFGSGYGYTF
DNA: TGCGCCAGCAGCTTCGGGTCGGGCTATGGCTACACCTTC

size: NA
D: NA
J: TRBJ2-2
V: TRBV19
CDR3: CASVFGEGLRVGELFF
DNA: TGTGCCTCCGTTTTCGGAGAGGGCCTTCGGGTCGGGGAGCTGTTTTTT

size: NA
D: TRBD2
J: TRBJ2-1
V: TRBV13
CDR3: CASSARERPYNEQFF
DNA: TGTGCCAGCAGCGCGCGGGAGAGACCCTACAATGAGCAGTTCTTC

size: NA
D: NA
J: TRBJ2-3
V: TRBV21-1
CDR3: CASISKAGLGTDTQYF
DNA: TGTGCCAGCATTTCTAAGGCCGGGTTGGGCACAGATACGCAGTATTTT

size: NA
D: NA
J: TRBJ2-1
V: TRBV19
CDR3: CASSISGINEQFF
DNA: TGTGCCAGTAGTATATCAGGGATCAATGAGCAGTTCTTC

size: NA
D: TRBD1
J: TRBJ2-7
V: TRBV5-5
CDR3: CASSIDRGASYEQYF
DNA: TGTGCCAGCAGCATCGACAGGGGGGCCTCCTACGAGCAGTACTTC

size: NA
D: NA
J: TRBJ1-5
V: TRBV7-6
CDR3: CASSPQGQQPQHF
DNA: TGTGCCAGCAGCCCCCAAGGACAACAGCCCCAGCATTTT

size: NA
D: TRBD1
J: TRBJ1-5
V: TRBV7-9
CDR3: CASSNGTGNNQPQHF
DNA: TGTGCCAGCAGCAATGGGACAGGGAACAATCAGCCCCAGCATTTT

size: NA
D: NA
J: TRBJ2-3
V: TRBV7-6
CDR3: CASSPSPSGTDTQYF
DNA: TGTGCCAGCAGCCCATCCCCTAGCGGCACAGATACGCAGTATTTT

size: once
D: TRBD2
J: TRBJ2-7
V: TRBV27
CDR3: CASTGGSSYEQYF
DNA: TGTGCCAGCACCGGCGGGAGCTCCTACGAGCAGTACTTC

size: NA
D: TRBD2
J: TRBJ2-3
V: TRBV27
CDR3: CASSPGTSFSDTQYF
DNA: TGTGCCAGCAGTCCCGGGACTAGCTTCTCCGATACGCAGTATTTT

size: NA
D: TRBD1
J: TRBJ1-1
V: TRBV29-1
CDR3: CSGTGANTEAFF
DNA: TGCAGCGGTACAGGGGCGAACACTGAAGCTTTCTTT

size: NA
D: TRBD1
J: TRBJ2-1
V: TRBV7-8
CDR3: CASSTPGQGFGYEQFF
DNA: TGTGCCAGCAGCACCCCGGGACAGGGGTTCGGGTATGAGCAGTTCTTC

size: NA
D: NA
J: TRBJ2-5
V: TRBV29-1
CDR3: CSVDGGDQETQYF
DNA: TGCAGCGTTGACGGGGGAGATCAAGAGACCCAGTACTTC

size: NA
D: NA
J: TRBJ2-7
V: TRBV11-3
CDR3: CASSLDLDRWAYEQYF
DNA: TGTGCCAGCAGCTTAGATCTAGACAGGTGGGCCTACGAGCAGTACTTC

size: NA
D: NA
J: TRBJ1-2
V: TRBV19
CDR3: CASSIGGDGGYTF
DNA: TGTGCCAGTAGTATAGGGGGCGACGGGGGCTACACCTTC

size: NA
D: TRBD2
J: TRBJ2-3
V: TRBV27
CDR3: CASSLMSAGGLYTQYF
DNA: TGTGCCAGCAGTTTAATGTCGGCGGGAGGGTTGTATACGCAGTATTTT

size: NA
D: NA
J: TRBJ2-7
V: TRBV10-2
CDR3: CASRIRGDSPILEQYF
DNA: TGCGCCAGCAGGATCAGGGGCGACTCCCCCATATTGGAGCAGTACTTC

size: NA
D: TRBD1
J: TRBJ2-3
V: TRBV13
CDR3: CASSSGTGITDTQYF
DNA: TGTGCCAGCAGCTCCGGGACAGGGATCACAGATACGCAGTATTTT

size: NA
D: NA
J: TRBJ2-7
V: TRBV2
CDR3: CASIPETYSREQYF
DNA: TGTGCCAGCATTCCGGAGACCTATAGTCGGGAGCAGTACTTC

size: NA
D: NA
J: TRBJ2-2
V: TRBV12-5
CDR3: CASGLVQRNYTGELFF
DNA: TGTGCTAGTGGTTTGGTTCAGCGAAATTACACCGGGGAGCTGTTTTTT

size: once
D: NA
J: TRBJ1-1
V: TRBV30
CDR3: CAWSGPRRRRTEAFF
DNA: TGTGCCTGGAGCGGCCCACGGAGGAGAAGGACTGAAGCTTTCTTT

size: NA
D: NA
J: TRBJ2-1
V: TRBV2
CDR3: CASSEITGTRNEQFF
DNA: TGTGCCAGCAGTGAAATCACCGGGACTCGGAATGAGCAGTTCTTC

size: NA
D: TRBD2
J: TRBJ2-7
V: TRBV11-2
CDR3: CASSLGLAGGGEQYF
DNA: TGTGCCAGCAGCCTGGGACTAGCGGGAGGGGGCGAGCAGTACTTC